Each of the 11 T cell receptor beta chains below was sequenced from the same sample in a study of regulatory T cells in long-lasting Graves disease. As to time point: newly diagnosed GD, antithyroid drugs for less than 3 months. After RNA was extracted from PBMCs, the TCR library was made from it. CDR3 regions were amplified by Arm-PCR using iRepertoire HTBI primers to build TCR beta libraries. TCRdb re-derived calls from the multiplex PCR reads in MiXCR, one entry per CDR3 protein. The sample lists some 600,000 distinct CDR3 sequences, 16% occurring once. These data were likewise used in another study, on T cells in Graves' hyperthyroidism and ophthalmopathy.

The sample in question was peripheral blood mononuclear cells (PBMCs), obtained at new diagnosis, from a patient treated with antithyroid drugs. The receptors were gathered from a young man with Graves disease.

This clonotype was counted ten times or more. This rearrangement joins TRBV13 to TRBJ2-7; 7 bases match TRBD2. The CDR3 extends over 14 amino acids. Germline V CDR1 and CDR2: PRHDT, FYEKMQ (reference sequence). Germline trimming cut 4 bases from V and 4 bases from J; bases unmatched to any gene: 7. CDR3 region: CASSYQTSSYEQYF. The CDR3 coding sequence is TGTGCCAGCAGCTACCAGACTAGCTCTTACGAGCAGTACTTC.

The chain links TRBV10-3 to TRBJ1-2; TRBD1 agrees at 7 bases. The CDR3 totals 13 residues. Germline assignment: CDR1 ENHRY and CDR2 SYGVKD. V dropped 7 bases and J dropped 7; count of bases not matched to a gene: 9. CDR3 in amino acids: CAINLQGTCGYTF. The CDR3 DNA reads as TGTGCCATCAATTTACAGGGGACCTGTGGCTACACCTTC.

This clonotype has a handful of counts. The chain couples TRBV6-1 to TRBJ2-5; no reliable D call. The length of the CDR3 is 12 residues. Trimming left V 6 bases short and J 7 bases short, with 12 bases between. Germline CDR1 and CDR2: MNHNS and SASEGT. This chain's CDR3 is CASRLTNATQYF. The CDR3 DNA follows: TGTGCCAGCAGACTCACGAACGCGACCCAGTACTTC.

The genes are TRBV19 and TRBJ1-3; D gene uncertain. Trimming left V 4 bases short and J 0 bases short, with 7 bases between. Germline values: CDR1 LNHDA, CDR2 SQIVND (reference sequence). The CDR3 consists of 14 residues. This CDR3 is CASSRLTSGNTIYF. CDR3 nucleotides: TGTGCCAGTAGTAGACTGACCTCTGGAAACACCATATATTTT.

This chain links TRBV5-7 with TRBJ2-2, with 8 bases matching TRBD2. TRBV5-7 is marked as an open reading frame, function uncertain. The trim removed 4 bases at V and 5 bases at J, leaving 1 base unmatched. The CDR3 has 13 residues. DNA of the CDR3: TGTGCCAGCAGCGGCGGGGGGACCGGGGAGCTGTTTTTT. This codes for CASSGGGTGELFF.

This clonotype was observed at least ten times. This chain joins TRBV29-1 and TRBJ2-5; D may be TRBD1 (5 bases). The CDR3 has 13 residues. V gave up 3 bases and J gave up 5 bases, with 13 bases separating them. In germline, CDR1 is SQVTM, CDR2 ANQGSEA. The DNA for the CDR3 is TGCAGCGTTGACCGGAACCCAGGGGAGACCCAGTACTTC. It specifies CSVDRNPGETQYF.

This clonotype has ten or more counts. The chain employs TRBV28 and TRBJ1-1, with TRBD1 matching 9 bases. This CDR3 is built from 17 residues. Trimming removed 10 bases from V and 1 base from J; junction bases left unmatched: 16. The V gene's germline CDR1 is MDHEN and CDR2 SYDVKM. The CDR3 is CANAWRDRAGGNTEAFF. CDR3 DNA: TGTGCCAACGCCTGGCGGGACAGGGCTGGGGGGAACACTGAAGCTTTCTTT.

This clonotype came up many times. The chain is built from TRBV3-1 and TRBJ2-2, with 8 bases aligning to TRBD1. Losses at the gene ends were 4 bases for V and 0 bases for J; bases not matched to a gene: 4. Looked up from germline, CDR1 is LGHDT and CDR2 is YNNKEL (reference sequence). This CDR3 region has 16 residues. The CDR3 DNA follows: TGTGCCAGCAGCCGAAGACAGGGGACGAACACCGGGGAGCTGTTTTTT. Its translation is CASSRRQGTNTGELFF.

This clonotype was observed at least ten times. V gene TRBV6-1 combines with J gene TRBJ1-5; 10 bases align to TRBD1. Per the germline V gene, CDR1 is MNHNS and CDR2 is SASEGT. Unmatched junction bases numbered 8, after V lost 7 bases and J lost 5 bases. CDR3 length: 15 residues. CDR3 nucleotide sequence: TGTGCCAGCATGTACCGGGACAGGGGCTATCAGCCCCAGCATTTT. It is translated as CASMYRDRGYQPQHF.

For this clonotype: One base away lies a much larger clone, so this may be a sequencing read error. This chain connects TRBV5-1 to TRBJ2-5; D is undetermined. This CDR3 is built from 16 residues. In germline, CDR1 is SGHRS, CDR2 YFSETQ. V lost 0 bases, J lost 4 bases, and 16 bases lay in between. CDR3 residues: CASSLAAGGAPETQYF. For the CDR3, the DNA is TGCGCCAGCAGCTTGGCTGCTGGCGGAGCCCCAGAGACCCAGTACTTC.

This clonotype was seen many times. This chain links TRBV11-3 with TRBJ2-1, with 10 bases identical to TRBD1. Germline values: CDR1 SGHNT, CDR2 YENEEA. V shed 6 bases and J 4 bases; nucleotides not matched to a gene: 9. The CDR3 is 16 residues long. The CDR3 sequence: CASSPPGTGVYNEQFF. The DNA of the CDR3 is TGTGCCAGCAGTCCCCCCGGGACAGGGGTATACAATGAGCAGTTCTTC.